The clone carrying this T cell receptor beta chain has only one observation. This CDR3 spans 15 amino acids. Per germline, CDR1 MDHEN and CDR2 SYDVKM. V lost 5 bases and J lost 5, with 13 bases in between. The donor population consisted of healthy HIV-negative adults with no recent acute infections or vaccinations. Clones were sequenced by immunoSEQ multiplex PCR, and TCRdb holds only the in-frame ones, with some missing. Here the sample spans millions of clones, roughly 95% being singletons. The record originates from a study of shared clonotypes between healthy human individuals. Sequenced material: naive CD4+ T cells sorted from blood. The subset denotes: CD45RA+ positively selected. The origin of this receptor is a man younger than 35 in good health. V and J are TRBV28 and TRBJ1-6; D unresolved. CDR3 residues: CASSPPAPDNSPLHF. The CDR3, as DNA: TGTGCCAGCAGTCCCCCGGCGCCTGATAATTCACCCCTCCACTTT.